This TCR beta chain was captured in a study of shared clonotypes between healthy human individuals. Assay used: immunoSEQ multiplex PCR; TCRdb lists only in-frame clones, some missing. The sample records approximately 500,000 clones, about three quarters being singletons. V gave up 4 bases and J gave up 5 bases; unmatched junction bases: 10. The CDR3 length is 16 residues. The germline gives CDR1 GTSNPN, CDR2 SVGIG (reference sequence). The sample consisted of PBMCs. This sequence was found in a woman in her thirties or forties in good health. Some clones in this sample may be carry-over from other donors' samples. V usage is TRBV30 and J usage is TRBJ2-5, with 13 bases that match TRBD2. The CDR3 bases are TGTGCCTGGACTCCCAGAGGACTAGCGGGAGACGAGACCCAGTACTTC. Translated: CAWTPRGLAGDETQYF.